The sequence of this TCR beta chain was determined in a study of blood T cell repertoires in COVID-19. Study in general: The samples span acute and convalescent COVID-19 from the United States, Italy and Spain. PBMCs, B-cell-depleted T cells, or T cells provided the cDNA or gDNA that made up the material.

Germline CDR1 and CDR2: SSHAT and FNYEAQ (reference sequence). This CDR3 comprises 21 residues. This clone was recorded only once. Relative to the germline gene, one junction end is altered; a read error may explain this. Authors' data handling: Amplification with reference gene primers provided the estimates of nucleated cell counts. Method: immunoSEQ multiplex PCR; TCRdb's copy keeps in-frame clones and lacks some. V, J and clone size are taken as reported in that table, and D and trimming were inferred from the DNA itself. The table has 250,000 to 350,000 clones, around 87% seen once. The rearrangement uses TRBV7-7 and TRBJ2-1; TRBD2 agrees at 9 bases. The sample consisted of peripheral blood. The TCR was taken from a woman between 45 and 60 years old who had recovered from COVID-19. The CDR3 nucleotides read TGTGCTAGCAGCACAGCGCGGAGTATCGCGGGAGGGCCAAAAGGCTACAATGAGCAGTTCTTC. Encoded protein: CASSTARSIAGGPKGYNEQFF.